A selection of T cell receptor beta chains follows, all from one sample in a study of regulatory T cells in long-lasting Graves disease. TCRdb itself ran the multiplex PCR reads through MiXCR, one entry per CDR3 protein. The table has a few hundred thousand distinct CDR3 sequences, around 22% seen once; the top ten hold around 24%. Sequences were derived from peripheral blood mononuclear cells (PBMCs), sampled when the disease was refractory, from a patient treated with antithyroid drugs. The receptors here all came from a female donor with Graves disease. Both conserved end residues are part of each CDR3. The D gene is left open where the match is weak. Size values are once, few and many counts, or a class for expanded clones, and some rows have none.

d_gene	v_gene	abundance	j_gene	CDR3nt	CDR3aa
TRBD1	TRBV2	NA	TRBJ1-5	TGTGCCAGCAGTTTACAGGGGGCCAATCAGCCCCAGCATTTT	CASSLQGANQPQHF
TRBD2	TRBV3-1	few	TRBJ2-5	TGTGCCAGCAGCCACCCCGGGGTAGCGGGGGCCCAAGAGACCCAGTACTTC	CASSHPGVAGAQETQYF
TRBD1	TRBV18	few	TRBJ1-1	TGTGCCAGCTCACCAGTGACAGGGCCCACTACGGCTTTCTTT	CASSPVTGPTTAFF
TRBD1	TRBV29-1	NA	TRBJ1-1	TGCAGCGTCTATGCAGGGGGCGGAGGAGCTTTCTTT	CSVYAGGGGAFF
NA	TRBV29-1	many	TRBJ2-7	TGCAGCGTTCCTGGAAATTACGAGCAGTACTTC	CSVPGNYEQYF
NA	TRBV20-1	NA	TRBJ2-5	TGCAGTGCTAGAAAGTACGCGGAAGAGACCCAGTACTTC	CSARKYAEETQYF
NA	TRBV18	few	TRBJ2-6	TGTGCCAGCTCACGGCAGGGACATGCTGGGGCCAACGTCCTGACTTTC	CASSRQGHAGANVLTF
TRBD1	TRBV19	NA	TRBJ2-7	TGTGCCAGTAGGGACAGGGCGTCCTACGAGCAGTACTTC	CASRDRASYEQYF
NA	TRBV20-1	many	TRBJ1-1	TGCAGTGCTAGACGACAGGACGAAGCTTTCTTT	CSARRQDEAFF
NA	TRBV9	few	TRBJ1-1	TGTGCCAGCAGCGTAAGTGGAGACGGCATTATGAACACTGAAGCTTTCTTT	CASSVSGDGIMNTEAFF
TRBD1	TRBV10-3	NA	TRBJ2-2	TGTGCCATCAGTAGGGACAGGGGAACCGGGGAGCTGTTTTTT	CAISRDRGTGELFF
TRBD2	TRBV6-9	few	TRBJ2-1	TGTGCCAGCAGTTCGGGGGGTAGGAGGAGGAACGATGAGCAGTTCTTC	CASSSGGRRRNDEQFF
TRBD2	TRBV11-3	once	TRBJ2-1	TGTGCCAGCAGCTATACTAGCGGGAGTTCCTACAATGAGCAGTTCTTC	CASSYTSGSSYNEQFF
NA	TRBV29-1	many	TRBJ1-2	TGCAGCGTTGTAGCTACAGGGCAACGGGTTTACACCTTC	CSVVATGQRVYTF
NA	TRBV28	few	TRBJ1-4	TGTGCCAGCGGCAGGCAGGATAATGAAAAACTGTTTTTT	CASGRQDNEKLFF
TRBD2	TRBV4-1	NA	TRBJ2-5	TGCGCCAGCAGCCTAATAGCGGGAGTCGGGGAGACCCAGTACTTC	CASSLIAGVGETQYF
NA	TRBV5-1	many	TRBJ1-2	TGCGCCAGCAGCTTGGTTACGTCCGTGCCGGGGGATGGCTACACCTTC	CASSLVTSVPGDGYTF
NA	TRBV5-1	few	TRBJ2-5	TGCGCCAGCAGCTTGGATGGCGGGTCGAAAACGGAGACCCAGTACTTC	CASSLDGGSKTETQYF
NA	TRBV27	NA	TRBJ2-7	TGTGCCAGCAGCAGGGCGCCTCAGACCTACGAGCAGTACTTC	CASSRAPQTYEQYF
NA	TRBV6-1	many	TRBJ2-7	TGTGCCAGTAAAACAGAAACCTTCACCTACGAGCAGTACTTC	CASKTETFTYEQYF
TRBD2	TRBV4-2	NA	TRBJ2-2	TGTGCCAGCAGCCAAGAACCTAGCGGACTGAACACCGGGGAGCTGTTTTTT	CASSQEPSGLNTGELFF
TRBD1	TRBV6-1	few	TRBJ2-7	TGTGCCAGCAGAACGACAGGGAACTACGAGCAGTACTTC	CASRTTGNYEQYF
TRBD1	TRBV5-4	NA	TRBJ1-5	TGTGCCAGCAGCTTGGGAACGACAGGGACTAATCAGCCCCAGCATTTT	CASSLGTTGTNQPQHF
NA	TRBV2	many	TRBJ1-5	TGTGCCAGCAGTGACGGGGCAGGGTATAGCAATCAGCCCCAGCATTTT	CASSDGAGYSNQPQHF
TRBD2	TRBV9	NA	TRBJ2-7	TGTGCCAGCAGCCAATGGGCGGCTAGCGGGTTCTACGAGCAGTACTTC	CASSQWAASGFYEQYF